These T cell receptor beta chains were read from a single sample in a study of OX40 agonist ivuxolimab in advanced cancers. Repertoires were generated with immunoSEQ multiplex PCR, while TCRdb's copy carries only in-frame clones and drops some. The top ten clones hold 0.25% to 0.35% of a sample with some 100,000 clones, over 75% of them seen once. Source: CD4+ or CD8+ T cells sorted from blood, taken in a trial of the OX40 agonist ivuxolimab. These receptors came from an adult with an advanced solid tumor such as melanoma, head and neck, liver or kidney cancer. CDR3s include the opening cysteine and the closing phenylalanine or tryptophan. Only some rows state a clone size, as once, few, many or a class for expanded clones.

abundance	len	v_gene	j_gene	CDR3aa
.	14	TRBV7-2	TRBJ2-3	CASSFSGSVDTQYF
.	15	TRBV11-2	TRBJ2-3	CASKYTTPSTDTQYF
.	16	TRBV18	TRBJ1-1	CASSSLMFDSSIEAFF
once	14	TRBV25-1	TRBJ1-3	CASSVAGAGNTIYF
.	13	TRBV5-4	TRBJ1-1	CASSLRTDTEAFF
.	14	TRBV7-2	TRBJ2-1	CASSSAGVFNEQFF
.	14	TRBV7-2	TRBJ2-2	CASSFTQNTGELFF
.	13	TRBV28	TRBJ2-7	CASSSGQSYEQYF
.	14	TRBV30	TRBJ1-3	CAWSVGNSGNTIYF
.	19	TRBV9	TRBJ2-7	CASRSRRASSGKPSYEQYF
.	17	TRBV21-1	TRBJ2-7	CASSKVYLGEGSYEQYF
many	13	TRBV19	TRBJ2-4	CASSMTGGLAENF
.	15	TRBV5-4	TRBJ2-1	CASSNGLAAYNEQFF
.	14	TRBV19	TRBJ2-7	CASSRDFSSYEQYF
.	18	TRBV7-9	TRBJ1-4	CASSLANYRGQGREKLFF
.	14	TRBV5-4	TRBJ2-5	CASSPRGPQETQYF
.	12	TRBV5-1	TRBJ2-2	CASKRGTGELFF
.	14	TRBV7-2	TRBJ1-4	CASSPTGGVINLFF
.	16	TRBV28	TRBJ2-1	CASSLSTGGTYNEQFF
.	18	TRBV4-1	TRBJ1-6	CASSRRARGQGASSPLHF
.	16	TRBV5-6	TRBJ1-2	CASSSPGTGNDYGYTF
.	15	TRBV5-1	TRBJ2-1	CASSLGRSPYNEQFF
.	15	TRBV11-2	TRBJ2-1	CASSTGQGNYNEQFF
.	14	TRBV9	TRBJ1-4	CASSWRGADEKLFF
.	13	TRBV30	TRBJ2-6	CAWRDPPADVLTF
.	15	TRBV5-6	TRBJ1-2	CASSLIPTENYGYTF
.	11	TRBV20-1	TRBJ1-5	CSASRDQPQHF
few	15	TRBV27	TRBJ2-6	CASRKTGAGANVLTF
.	11	TRBV7-2	TRBJ2-5	CASSRVWAQYF
.	14	TRBV5-5	TRBJ1-3	CASSLAGLGNTIYF
.	16	TRBV5-6	TRBJ1-5	CASSSGQGRVNQPQHF